A single sample is the source of the 5 T cell receptor beta chains below, sequenced in a study of prognosis after radiotherapy for stage I lung cancer. From genomic DNA, two-round multiplex PCR was used to amplify TCR beta CDR3. It was primers specific to each TRBV and TRBJ gene that first-round PCR used. TCRdb re-called the multiplex PCR reads through MiXCR, storing one row per CDR3 protein. Here the sample spans roughly 14,000 distinct CDR3 sequences, about 30% being singletons. The sequencing here drew on PBMCs, taken before or after stereotactic body radiation therapy (not recorded which). The receptors originated from a donor of 50 years or more with non-small cell lung cancer.

Turning to this clonotype: Only one base separates this from a far larger clonotype, so it likely reflects a read error. The J gene is TRBJ2-5, the V gene TRBV6-6, with TRBD1 matching 8 bases. CDR3 length equals 17 residues. V trimming: 0 bases; J trimming: 3 bases; junction bases outside the gene matches: 9. Germline assignment: CDR1 MNHNY and CDR2 SVGAGI (reference sequence). The CDR3 region has the DNA TGTGCCAGCAGTTACTCGATCCCGGGACAGGACAAAGAGACCCAGTACTTC. As protein: CASSYSIPGQDKETQYF.

V usage is TRBV18 and J usage is TRBJ1-6; D is perhaps TRBD1 (5 bases). Between the trimmed V and J ends, which lost 10 bases and 9 bases, there was a span of 16 bases. The CDR3 extends over 13 amino acids. Germline V gene data show CDR1 as KGHSH and CDR2 as LQKENI. The CDR3 coding sequence is TGTGCCAACTCTCCGGGACTGCTTTCACCCCTCCACTTT. It codes for CANSPGLLSPLHF.

This clonotype was recorded at least ten times. The chain combines TRBV6-1 with TRBJ1-5; TRBD1 might be the D (6 bases). V was pared by 6 bases and J by 0 bases, with 21 bases between. In germline, CDR1 is MNHNS, CDR2 SASEGT. The CDR3 extends over 18 amino acids. CDR3 sequence (DNA): TGTGCCAGCAGGCTCCAACGGGGGCGCCCATATAGCAATCAGCCCCAGCATTTT. The encoded protein is CASRLQRGRPYSNQPQHF.

This clonotype was picked up many times. The rearrangement links TRBV2 to TRBJ1-3; TRBD1 might be the D (5 bases). The CDR3 has 14 amino acids. Per the germline V gene, CDR1 is SNHLY and CDR2 is FYNNEI. With 7 bases removed from V and 4 bases from J, the gap between germline ends came to 14 bases. The CDR3 region is CASKPGARGNTIYF. The CDR3 DNA follows: TGTGCCAGCAAGCCTGGGGCGCGGGGAAACACCATATATTTT.

Turning to this clonotype: One end of the junction fails to match germline, which may point to a read error. The chain is built from TRBV19 and TRBJ2-7; tentative D call: TRBD2 (5 bases). Germline values: CDR1 LNHDA, CDR2 SQIVND (reference sequence). The CDR3 runs 15 residues. CDR3 coding DNA: TGCGGCAGTAGCTCCGGGAACCCTCTATCCTACGAGCAGTACTTC. As protein: CGSSSGNPLSYEQYF.